These T cell receptor beta chains were read from a single sample in a study of T cells in Graves' hyperthyroidism and ophthalmopathy. MiXCR was run by TCRdb on the multiplex PCR reads, yielding one entry per CDR3 protein. The sample holds 220,000 or so distinct CDR3 sequences, 16% seen once. The sequencing input was blood. These receptors all stem from a woman between 18 and 30 years old with Graves' ophthalmopathy. CDR3s include the opening cysteine and the closing phenylalanine or tryptophan. D genes are given only for firm matches. Size is stated for part of the rows, as once, few or many counts, or as a class when the clone is expanded.

V	D	size	J	CDR3	DNA
TRBV2	.	many	TRBJ2-7	CASIDRLAGYEQYF	TGTGCCAGCATTGACAGGCTTGCGGGCTACGAGCAGTACTTC
TRBV20-1	TRBD2	many	TRBJ2-1	CSAISSGSSSEQFF	TGCAGTGCTATTAGTAGCGGGAGTAGCTCTGAGCAGTTCTTC
TRBV7-9	.	many	TRBJ1-2	CASSFHAGVDDGYTF	TGTGCCAGCAGCTTTCACGCAGGTGTGGACGATGGCTACACCTTC
TRBV28	.	many	TRBJ1-1	CASSPSTGPGWTEAFF	TGTGCCAGCAGTCCCTCGACAGGCCCGGGATGGACTGAAGCTTTCTTT
TRBV2	.	many	TRBJ2-7	CASSEAFSSYEQYF	TGTGCCAGCAGTGAAGCCTTTAGCTCCTACGAGCAGTACTTC
TRBV20-1	TRBD1	many	TRBJ1-1	CSARDPRGFTEAFF	TGCAGTGCTAGAGACCCCAGGGGGTTCACTGAAGCTTTCTTT
TRBV9	.	few	TRBJ1-3	CASSSGRTAGNTIYF	TGTGCCAGCAGCAGCGGGAGGACAGCTGGAAACACCATATATTTT
TRBV27	.	.	TRBJ1-1	CASSLIQGSWAFF	TGTGCCAGCAGTTTAATTCAGGGGTCTTGGGCTTTCTTT
TRBV19	.	few	TRBJ2-6	CASSMSRGRYTSGANVLTF	TGTGCCAGTAGTATGAGCCGCGGCAGGTATACCTCTGGGGCCAACGTCCTGACTTTC
TRBV9	TRBD2	.	TRBJ2-7	CASSADRGGNEQYF	TGTGCCAGCAGCGCTGACCGGGGGGGTAACGAGCAGTACTTC
TRBV11-2	TRBD1	many	TRBJ1-3	CASSFRGTVSGNTIYF	TGTGCCAGCAGCTTCAGAGGGACAGTCTCTGGAAACACCATATATTTT
TRBV7-2	.	many	TRBJ2-3	CASSLVHGTIGTDTQYF	TGTGCCAGCAGCTTAGTCCATGGAACGATAGGCACAGATACGCAGTATTTT
TRBV4-2	TRBD1	many	TRBJ1-2	CASSHPRTGRGYTF	TGTGCCAGCAGCCACCCGCGGACAGGGAGAGGCTACACCTTC
TRBV2	.	many	TRBJ2-5	CASSARYPRETQYF	TGTGCCAGCAGTGCGCGGTACCCCCGGGAGACCCAGTACTTC
TRBV12-3/TRBV12-4	TRBD1	few	TRBJ2-2	CASKGQWDTGELFF	TGTGCCAGTAAGGGACAGTGGGACACCGGGGAGCTGTTTTTT
TRBV10-3	.	.	TRBJ1-1	CAISDPGSTEAFF	TGTGCCATCAGTGACCCAGGGAGCACTGAAGCTTTCTTT
TRBV4-1	.	many	TRBJ1-2	CASSQDPGQQKRYGYTF	TGCGCCAGCAGCCAAGACCCCGGACAGCAAAAGCGTTATGGCTACACCTTC
TRBV5-4	TRBD2	.	TRBJ2-2	CASKLGGRGNTGELFF	TGTGCCAGCAAATTGGGAGGGCGGGGGAACACCGGGGAGCTGTTTTTT
TRBV6-2/TRBV6-3	TRBD1	.	TRBJ2-5	CASSAIRGRETQYF	TGTGCCAGCAGTGCGATAAGGGGGCGAGAGACCCAGTACTTC
TRBV5-5	.	many	TRBJ1-3	CASSFRYSSGNTIYF	TGTGCCAGCAGCTTTCGTTATTCCTCTGGAAACACCATATATTTT
TRBV7-3	TRBD2	.	TRBJ2-3	CASSFIREGPQYTDTQYF	TGTGCCAGCAGCTTTATCCGGGAGGGTCCCCAATACACAGATACGCAGTATTTT
TRBV20-1	TRBD1	many	TRBJ1-5	CSVRGQGYVSQPQHF	TGCAGTGTCAGGGGACAGGGTTATGTGAGTCAGCCCCAGCATTTT
TRBV14	.	many	TRBJ2-1	CASSQGWGSYNEQFF	TGTGCCAGCAGCCAAGGCTGGGGTTCCTACAATGAGCAGTTCTTC
TRBV28	.	.	TRBJ1-2	CASSLPGRTYGYTF	TGTGCCAGCAGTTTGCCGGGACGGACTTATGGCTACACCTTC
TRBV27	.	many	TRBJ2-6	CASSLQVSSGANVLTF	TGTGCCAGCAGTCTCCAGGTTAGCTCTGGGGCCAACGTCCTGACTTTC
TRBV3-1	.	many	TRBJ1-3	CASSPPSWDSGNTIYF	TGTGCCAGCAGCCCCCCCTCCTGGGACTCTGGAAACACCATATATTTT
TRBV28	.	many	TRBJ1-1	CASGLLQGEAFF	TGTGCCAGCGGCCTTCTCCAGGGGGAAGCTTTCTTT
TRBV7-2	.	many	TRBJ2-6	CASSLTGPLGSNVLTF	TGTGCCAGCAGCTTAACCGGGCCACTCGGTTCCAACGTCCTGACTTTC
TRBV3-1	.	.	TRBJ2-7	CASSLGGTTISYKQYF	TGTGCCAGCAGCCTTGGGGGCACTACGATCTCCTACAAGCAGTACTTC
TRBV9	.	many	TRBJ1-2	CASSADTNYYGYTF	TGTGCCAGCTCCGCCGACACCAATTACTATGGCTACACCTTC
TRBV11-2	.	many	TRBJ2-7	CASSLGPRASYEQYF	TGTGCCAGCAGCTTAGGACCCAGGGCGTCCTACGAGCAGTACTTC
TRBV7-8	.	many	TRBJ1-1	CASSPIQEPGRTFF	TGTGCCAGCAGCCCCATACAGGAGCCGGGGAGAACTTTCTTT
TRBV6-5	TRBD2	.	TRBJ2-2	CASSYSEHSGGDTGELFF	TGTGCCAGCAGTTACTCGGAACATAGCGGGGGGGACACCGGGGAGCTGTTTTTT
TRBV4-1	.	many	TRBJ1-2	CASSRRGDNYGYTF	TGCGCCAGCAGCAGACGGGGGGACAACTATGGCTACACCTTC
TRBV6-5	.	many	TRBJ1-1	CASSYSYRLAGTAFF	TGTGCCAGCAGTTACTCGTATAGATTAGCAGGGACCGCTTTCTTT
TRBV11-2	.	few	TRBJ2-5	CASSLARGPGVQETQYF	TGTGCCAGCAGCTTAGCACGGGGACCGGGGGTTCAAGAGACCCAGTACTTC
TRBV12-3/TRBV12-4	TRBD2	.	TRBJ2-3	CASILLAGGHTDTQYF	TGTGCCAGCATTCTACTAGCGGGAGGACACACAGATACGCAGTATTTT
TRBV7-9	.	many	TRBJ2-1	CASSLVLAGFDEQFF	TGTGCCAGCAGCCTGGTACTAGCAGGGTTCGATGAGCAGTTCTTC
TRBV28	TRBD2	few	TRBJ2-1	CASNPTVRTSGGGDNEQFF	TGTGCCAGCAACCCAACGGTGAGGACTAGCGGGGGGGGGGACAATGAGCAGTTCTTC
TRBV2	.	.	TRBJ2-7	CASSEQGRNEQYF	TGTGCCAGCAGTGAACAGGGTCGGAACGAGCAGTACTTC
TRBV28	.	many	TRBJ1-2	CASTPGGAGYGYTF	TGTGCCAGCACCCCCGGGGGGGCTGGCTATGGCTACACCTTC
TRBV27	TRBD1	many	TRBJ1-2	CASSSGRGTNYGYTF	TGTGCCAGCAGTAGCGGCAGGGGGACTAACTATGGCTACACCTTC